A selection of T cell receptor beta chains follows, all from one sample in a study of cytomegalovirus exposure and HLA in healthy donors. Sequencing used immunoSEQ multiplex PCR; TCRdb keeps in-frame clones, though not all of them. This table holds 90,000 to 120,000 clones, more than 65% found once. Sequencing input: PBMCs. The receptors were sampled from a woman aged 18-29 years in good health and CMV-seropositive. CDR3s include the opening cysteine and the closing phenylalanine or tryptophan. D genes are given only for firm matches. Where a row states a size, it is once, few, many or the class of an expanded clone; other rows omit it.

j_call: TRBJ1-1; d_call: TRBD1; clone_size: few; v_call: TRBV7-9; cdr3_aa: CASATGGSTEAFF; cdr3_nt: TGTGCCAGCGCTACAGGGGGGAGCACTGAAGCTTTCTTT
j_call: TRBJ2-1; d_call: TRBD2; clone_size: NA; v_call: TRBV6-4; cdr3_aa: CASSDLAGSVDEQFF; cdr3_nt: TGTGCCAGCAGTGACTTAGCGGGATCGGTCGATGAGCAGTTCTTC
j_call: TRBJ1-4; d_call: NA; clone_size: NA; v_call: TRBV18; cdr3_aa: CASSRGGATNEKLFF; cdr3_nt: TGTGCCAGCTCACGAGGCGGAGCAACTAATGAAAAACTGTTTTTT
j_call: TRBJ2-7; d_call: TRBD2; clone_size: NA; v_call: TRBV4-1; cdr3_aa: CASSQDQAGAYEQYF; cdr3_nt: TGCGCCAGCAGCCAAGATCAAGCGGGAGCCTACGAGCAGTACTTC
j_call: TRBJ2-3; d_call: NA; clone_size: NA; v_call: TRBV9; cdr3_aa: CASSTREASTDTQYF; cdr3_nt: TGTGCCAGCAGCACCAGGGAGGCGTCCACAGATACGCAGTATTTT
j_call: TRBJ2-3; d_call: NA; clone_size: NA; v_call: TRBV27; cdr3_aa: CASSGLGLPDTQYF; cdr3_nt: TGTGCCAGCAGTGGCCTAGGTCTCCCAGATACGCAGTATTTT
j_call: TRBJ2-2; d_call: TRBD2; clone_size: NA; v_call: TRBV5-1; cdr3_aa: CASSHDGLAGVQTGELFF; cdr3_nt: TGCGCCAGCAGCCACGACGGGCTAGCGGGAGTCCAGACCGGGGAGCTGTTTTTT
j_call: TRBJ2-5; d_call: NA; clone_size: NA; v_call: TRBV6-5; cdr3_aa: CASSPGLEETQYF; cdr3_nt: TGTGCCAGCAGTCCCGGACTTGAAGAGACCCAGTACTTC
j_call: TRBJ2-7; d_call: NA; clone_size: NA; v_call: TRBV7-6; cdr3_aa: CASSPGQDNEQYF; cdr3_nt: TGTGCCAGCAGCCCTGGGCAGGATAACGAGCAGTACTTC
j_call: TRBJ2-7; d_call: TRBD1; clone_size: NA; v_call: TRBV29-1; cdr3_aa: CSGDTGQGRYF; cdr3_nt: TGCAGCGGGGATACGGGACAGGGTCGGTACTTC
j_call: TRBJ2-2; d_call: TRBD2; clone_size: NA; v_call: TRBV2; cdr3_aa: CASSTSGMTNTGELFF; cdr3_nt: TGTGCCAGCAGTACGAGCGGGATGACGAACACCGGGGAGCTGTTTTTT
j_call: TRBJ2-2; d_call: NA; clone_size: few; v_call: TRBV7-9; cdr3_aa: CATQGPLELFF; cdr3_nt: TGTGCCACCCAGGGGCCACTGGAGCTGTTTTTT
j_call: TRBJ1-4; d_call: NA; clone_size: NA; v_call: TRBV4-3; cdr3_aa: CASSQDLAGGEKLFF; cdr3_nt: TGCGCCAGCAGCCAAGATTTGGCCGGGGGTGAAAAACTGTTTTTT
j_call: TRBJ1-1; d_call: NA; clone_size: NA; v_call: TRBV7-9; cdr3_aa: CASQVGETTEAFF; cdr3_nt: TGTGCCAGCCAGGTTGGGGAGACCACTGAAGCTTTCTTT
j_call: TRBJ2-5; d_call: NA; clone_size: few; v_call: TRBV7-2; cdr3_aa: CASSLGGLAKETQYF; cdr3_nt: TGTGCCAGCAGCTTAGGCGGTCTAGCGAAAGAGACCCAGTACTTC
j_call: TRBJ1-5; d_call: TRBD1; clone_size: NA; v_call: TRBV19; cdr3_aa: CASSIQGGQPQHF; cdr3_nt: TGTGCCAGTAGTATTCAGGGGGGTCAGCCCCAGCATTTT
j_call: TRBJ2-7; d_call: NA; clone_size: NA; v_call: TRBV28; cdr3_aa: CASSLRVEWYF; cdr3_nt: TGTGCCAGCAGTTTACGGGTCGAGTGGTACTTC
j_call: TRBJ2-2; d_call: TRBD1; clone_size: NA; v_call: TRBV27; cdr3_aa: CASSPSRGRTGELFF; cdr3_nt: TGTGCCAGCAGTCCCTCCAGGGGGCGGACCGGGGAGCTGTTTTTT
j_call: TRBJ2-3; d_call: NA; clone_size: NA; v_call: TRBV11-3; cdr3_aa: CASSLLGGGRSSTDTQYF; cdr3_nt: TGTGCCAGCAGCTTACTAGGGGGCGGGAGGTCTTCCACAGATACGCAGTATTTT
j_call: TRBJ2-7; d_call: TRBD2; clone_size: NA; v_call: TRBV13; cdr3_aa: CASSSPSGRAYEQYF; cdr3_nt: TGTGCCAGCAGCTCCCCTAGCGGGAGGGCCTACGAGCAGTACTTC
j_call: TRBJ2-2; d_call: TRBD1; clone_size: NA; v_call: TRBV19; cdr3_aa: CASTDRVWTGELFF; cdr3_nt: TGTGCCAGTACGGACAGGGTTTGGACCGGGGAGCTGTTTTTT
j_call: TRBJ2-1; d_call: TRBD2; clone_size: NA; v_call: TRBV10-3; cdr3_aa: CAISSGTSGYNEQFF; cdr3_nt: TGTGCCATCAGCTCCGGGACTAGCGGATACAATGAGCAGTTCTTC
j_call: TRBJ1-5; d_call: NA; clone_size: NA; v_call: TRBV19; cdr3_aa: CASLGGLRGSNQPQHF; cdr3_nt: TGTGCCAGTTTGGGGGGGCTCCGGGGGAGCAATCAGCCCCAGCATTTT
j_call: TRBJ1-1; d_call: NA; clone_size: NA; v_call: TRBV28; cdr3_aa: CASSLRHEGAEAFF; cdr3_nt: TGTGCCAGCAGTTTAAGGCACGAGGGAGCTGAAGCTTTCTTT
j_call: TRBJ2-7; d_call: NA; clone_size: NA; v_call: TRBV27; cdr3_aa: CASSPAGQLPFYEQYF; cdr3_nt: TGTGCCAGCAGTCCAGCGGGACAACTCCCCTTCTACGAGCAGTACTTC
j_call: TRBJ1-1; d_call: NA; clone_size: NA; v_call: TRBV6-1; cdr3_aa: CASSDIAGSGAEAFF; cdr3_nt: TGTGCCAGCAGTGACATCGCCGGGAGTGGGGCTGAAGCTTTCTTT
j_call: TRBJ1-5; d_call: NA; clone_size: NA; v_call: TRBV4-1; cdr3_aa: CASSQDGTDHQPQHF; cdr3_nt: TGCGCCAGCAGCCAAGATGGAACAGACCATCAGCCCCAGCATTTT
j_call: TRBJ1-2; d_call: TRBD1; clone_size: NA; v_call: TRBV13; cdr3_aa: CASSLDRAHGYTF; cdr3_nt: TGTGCCAGCAGTCTGGACAGGGCTCATGGCTACACCTTC
j_call: TRBJ2-1; d_call: NA; clone_size: NA; v_call: TRBV5-6; cdr3_aa: CASSLDPRGSYNEQFF; cdr3_nt: TGTGCCAGCAGCTTGGATCCCCGGGGATCTTACAATGAGCAGTTCTTC
j_call: TRBJ1-2; d_call: NA; clone_size: NA; v_call: TRBV5-8; cdr3_aa: CASSFALTGYTF; cdr3_nt: TGTGCCAGCAGCTTTGCACTAACAGGCTACACCTTC
j_call: TRBJ2-7; d_call: TRBD2; clone_size: NA; v_call: TRBV28; cdr3_aa: CASSGEGGTGYEQYF; cdr3_nt: TGTGCCAGCAGTGGGGAGGGAGGGACTGGCTACGAGCAGTACTTC
j_call: TRBJ2-1; d_call: NA; clone_size: NA; v_call: TRBV29-1; cdr3_aa: CSVALFGADYNEQFF; cdr3_nt: TGCAGCGTTGCCCTCTTTGGGGCAGACTACAATGAGCAGTTCTTC
j_call: TRBJ2-2; d_call: NA; clone_size: NA; v_call: TRBV29-1; cdr3_aa: CSVDGRRGTGELFF; cdr3_nt: TGCAGCGTTGACGGCAGACGAGGCACCGGGGAGCTGTTTTTT
j_call: TRBJ1-4; d_call: TRBD1; clone_size: NA; v_call: TRBV5-1; cdr3_aa: CASSWTGTNEKLFF; cdr3_nt: TGCGCCAGCAGCTGGACAGGGACGAACGAAAAACTGTTTTTT
j_call: TRBJ2-1; d_call: TRBD2; clone_size: NA; v_call: TRBV7-2; cdr3_aa: CASSLSPAGGQNEQFF; cdr3_nt: TGTGCCAGCAGCTTAAGTCCGGCGGGAGGGCAAAATGAGCAGTTCTTC
j_call: TRBJ2-7; d_call: NA; clone_size: NA; v_call: TRBV5-4; cdr3_aa: CASSQKSSYEQYF; cdr3_nt: TGTGCCAGCAGCCAAAAATCCTCCTACGAGCAGTACTTC
j_call: TRBJ2-2; d_call: TRBD2; clone_size: NA; v_call: TRBV6-4; cdr3_aa: CASASAGGHLPGELFF; cdr3_nt: TGTGCCAGCGCCTCAGCGGGAGGGCATCTGCCCGGGGAGCTGTTTTTT
j_call: TRBJ1-2; d_call: TRBD1; clone_size: NA; v_call: TRBV30; cdr3_aa: CAWGKGDSNGYTF; cdr3_nt: TGTGCCTGGGGAAAAGGGGACAGCAACGGCTACACCTTC
j_call: TRBJ1-2; d_call: NA; clone_size: NA; v_call: TRBV29-1; cdr3_aa: CSVGQSANYGYTF; cdr3_nt: TGCAGCGTTGGACAGTCTGCTAACTATGGCTACACCTTC
j_call: TRBJ2-7; d_call: TRBD2; clone_size: NA; v_call: TRBV5-1; cdr3_aa: CASSFTSDSYEQYF; cdr3_nt: TGCGCCAGCAGCTTCACTAGCGACTCCTACGAGCAGTACTTC
j_call: TRBJ2-2; d_call: TRBD2; clone_size: few; v_call: TRBV6-4; cdr3_aa: CASSESAGGTGELFF; cdr3_nt: TGTGCCAGCAGTGAATCCGCGGGAGGGACCGGGGAGCTGTTTTTT
j_call: TRBJ2-1; d_call: NA; clone_size: NA; v_call: TRBV6-5; cdr3_aa: CASSYGGTSYNEQFF; cdr3_nt: TGTGCCAGCAGTTACGGCGGGACCTCCTACAATGAGCAGTTCTTC
j_call: TRBJ2-1; d_call: TRBD2; clone_size: NA; v_call: TRBV5-4; cdr3_aa: CASSQSAGSWEGSYNEQFF; cdr3_nt: TGTGCCAGCAGCCAATCAGCGGGATCGTGGGAGGGGTCCTACAATGAGCAGTTCTTC
j_call: TRBJ2-7; d_call: TRBD2; clone_size: NA; v_call: TRBV27; cdr3_aa: CASSPGTSGRREQYF; cdr3_nt: TGTGCCAGCAGTCCAGGGACTAGCGGGAGGAGGGAGCAGTACTTC
j_call: TRBJ1-5; d_call: NA; clone_size: NA; v_call: TRBV29-1; cdr3_aa: CSVGQGYNQPQHF; cdr3_nt: TGCAGCGTGGGCCAGGGATACAATCAGCCCCAGCATTTT
j_call: TRBJ2-3; d_call: NA; clone_size: once; v_call: TRBV9; cdr3_aa: CASTPSERVDTQYF; cdr3_nt: TGTGCCAGCACCCCTAGCGAGAGGGTAGATACGCAGTATTTT
j_call: TRBJ2-1; d_call: NA; clone_size: NA; v_call: TRBV5-1; cdr3_aa: CASSFRTDNEQFF; cdr3_nt: TGCGCCAGCAGCTTCCGGACAGACAATGAGCAGTTCTTC
j_call: TRBJ2-7; d_call: NA; clone_size: NA; v_call: TRBV6-5; cdr3_aa: CATRVGARVEYEQYF; cdr3_nt: TGTGCCACTAGGGTGGGGGCGCGGGTAGAATACGAGCAGTACTTC
j_call: TRBJ2-2; d_call: NA; clone_size: NA; v_call: TRBV5-1; cdr3_aa: CASSLVGGNTGELFF; cdr3_nt: TGCGCCAGCAGCTTGGTCGGGGGGAACACCGGGGAGCTGTTTTTT